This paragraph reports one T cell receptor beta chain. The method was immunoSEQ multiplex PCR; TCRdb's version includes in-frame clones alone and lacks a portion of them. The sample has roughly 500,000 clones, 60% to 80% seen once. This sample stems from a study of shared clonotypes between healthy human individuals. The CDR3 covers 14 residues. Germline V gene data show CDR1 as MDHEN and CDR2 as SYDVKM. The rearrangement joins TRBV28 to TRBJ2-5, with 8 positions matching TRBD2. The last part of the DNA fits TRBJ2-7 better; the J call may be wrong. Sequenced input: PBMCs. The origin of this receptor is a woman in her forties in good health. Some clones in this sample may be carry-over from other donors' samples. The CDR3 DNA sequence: TGTGCCAGCAGTTTCGGGGGGGGTTCCTACGAGCAGTACTTC. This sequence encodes CASSFGGGSYEQYF.